These 26 T cell receptor beta chains share one sample of origin, sequenced in a study of technical replicates of blood from a handful of donors. Generated by immunoSEQ multiplex PCR, the TCRdb table keeps only in-frame clones and is missing some. The data contain around 76,000 clones, around nine tenths of them seen just once; the ten biggest clones take up 0.25%. Sequences were obtained from T cells isolated from PBMCs. The source of these receptors is a human donor in good health.

V and J are TRBV27 and TRBJ1-5, with 7 bases identical to TRBD1. With V trimmed by 0 bases and J by 7 bases, 6 bases remained unmatched. CDR3 length equals 15 residues. Germline CDR1 MNHEY, CDR2 SMNVEV (reference sequence). CDR3 coding DNA: TGTGCCAGCAGTTTATCGGGCAGGGGGTTGCAGCCCCAGCATTTT. Its protein product is CASSLSGRGLQPQHF.

The CDR3 DNA reads as TGCGCCAGCCTCCAGCGGGGGGCGGGCACCGGGGAGCTGTTTTTT. Protein sequence: CASLQRGAGTGELFF. This chain links TRBV10-2 with TRBJ2-2, with 9 bases identical to TRBD2. This CDR3 is 15 amino acids long. The germline gives CDR1 WSHSY, CDR2 SAAADI. Trimming cost V 8 bases and J 4 bases; bases outside gene matches: 8.

This chain uses TRBV7-6 with TRBJ1-2; 7 bases fit TRBD1. CDR1 and CDR2 (germline): SGHVS, FNYEAQ. V trimming: 6 bases; J trimming: 5 bases; junction bases outside the gene matches: 6. CDR3 size: 13 residues. CDR3 nucleotide sequence: TGTGCCAGCAGTCCCGACAGGGATTATGGCTACACCTTC. It encodes CASSPDRDYGYTF.

The V and J genes are TRBV19 and TRBJ1-5; TRBD1 matches 7 bases. CDR3 length: 21 residues. CDR1 is LNHDA and CDR2 is SQIVND in the germline V gene (reference sequence). With V trimmed by 2 bases and J by 0 bases, 19 bases remained unmatched. CDR3 DNA: TGTGCCAGTAGTATATTTCGTTCGGCTCGGGACAGACGCTATAGCAATCAGCCCCAGCATTTT. This translates into CASSIFRSARDRRYSNQPQHF.

This clone was detected only once. This chain links TRBV7-3 with TRBJ2-1, with 8 bases that match TRBD2. The J segment lost 4 bases and the V segment lost 7 bases, leaving 9 bases of the junction unmatched. Per the germline V gene, CDR1 is SGHTA and CDR2 is FQGTGA. The CDR3 is 15 residues long. This CDR3 is CASTLGGASYNEQFF. The CDR3 DNA reads TGTGCCAGCACCCTCGGGGGGGCGAGTTACAATGAGCAGTTCTTC.

As for this clone: Different DNA sequences within this sample yield the same CDR3. The J gene is TRBJ1-5, the V gene TRBV4-1; TRBD1 aligns across 7 bases. This CDR3 contains 15 residues. V was pared by 3 bases and J by 4 bases, with 6 bases of the junction left unmatched. CDR1 is MGHRA and CDR2 is YSYEKL in the germline V gene. CDR3 coding DNA: TGCGCCAGCAGCCACAGACAGGGCGGGAATCAGCCCCAGCATTTT. Protein product: CASSHRQGGNQPQHF.

V gene TRBV11-1 combines with J gene TRBJ2-1; TRBD2 matches at 7 bases. Trimming cost V 1 base and J 7 bases; bases outside gene matches: 10. CDR1 is SGHAT and CDR2 is FQDESV in the germline V gene (reference sequence). The CDR3 is made up of 16 amino acids. DNA of the CDR3: TGTGCCAGCAGCTTAGGTCGGGGGAGGGCCGTGAATGAGCAGTTCTTC. As protein: CASSLGRGRAVNEQFF.

The chain carries TRBV5-1 and TRBJ2-1, with 11 bases matching TRBD2. V lost 1 base, J lost 4 bases, and 10 bases stayed unmatched. Germline assignment: CDR1 SGHRS and CDR2 YFSETQ. The CDR3 sequence is 18 residues long. CDR3 bases: TGCGCCAGCAGCTTGACCCCCCTAGCGGGGGGACATTACAATGAGCAGTTCTTC. Protein sequence: CASSLTPLAGGHYNEQFF.

The chain is built from TRBV5-1 and TRBJ2-2; D not resolved. Germline CDR1 is SGHRS and CDR2 is YFSETQ. This CDR3 region has 16 residues. The V and J ends lost 6 bases and 0 bases respectively, with 15 bases between them. The chain's CDR3 is CASTRWAPPNTGELFF. The CDR3 nucleotides are TGCGCCAGCACCAGGTGGGCTCCCCCGAACACCGGGGAGCTGTTTTTT.

The DNA of the CDR3 is TGCGCCAGTGGGGACACTTACACTGAAGCTTTCTTT. Translated, it gives CASGDTYTEAFF. This chain joins TRBV10-2 and TRBJ1-1; D perhaps matches TRBD1 (6 bases). The CDR3 is made up of 12 amino acids. Trimming removed 9 bases from V and 3 bases from J, with 11 bases in between. The germline V gene encodes CDR1 WSHSY and CDR2 SAAADI.

The V call is TRBV28, the J call TRBJ2-3; D may be TRBD1 (6 bases). Trimming stripped 3 bases from V and 5 bases from J, with 12 bases between. Germline CDR1 MDHEN, CDR2 SYDVKM. This CDR3 has 14 residues. CDR3 sequence: CASSLAGEKDTQYF. In DNA form, the CDR3 reads TGTGCCAGCAGTTTGGCAGGGGAGAAAGATACGCAGTATTTT.

The chain links TRBV6-5 to TRBJ2-5, with a tentative D call TRBD2 (5 bases). Between the trimmed V and J ends, which lost 4 bases and 4 bases, there was a span of 16 bases. The CDR3 is made up of 15 amino acids. The V gene's germline CDR1 is MNHEY and CDR2 SVGAGI. The CDR3 DNA is TGTGCCAGCAGTTCCCCGTTCGGACTCGGAGAGACCCAGTACTTC. Its protein is CASSSPFGLGETQYF.

This clone has a single count. The V gene is TRBV7-8, the J gene TRBJ1-1, with D perhaps matching TRBD1 (6 bases). Germline assignment: CDR1 SGHVS and CDR2 FQNEAQ. Trimming stripped 2 bases from V and 12 bases from J, with 22 bases between. The CDR3 extends over 15 amino acids. CDR3 DNA: TGTGCCAGCAGCTTACGGGGGGGGGCGTCTTCAATGCCTTTCTTT. This gives the protein CASSLRGGASSMPFF.

This sequence joins TRBV27 and TRBJ2-1; 9 bases map to TRBD2. The ends lost 5 bases at V and 4 bases at J; junction bases unmatched: 9. CDR1 and CDR2 from the germline V gene are MNHEY and SMNVEV (reference sequence). The CDR3 spans 16 residues. The CDR3 bases are TGTGCCAGCAGTCTCGATAGCGGGAGAGCGTACAATGAGCAGTTCTTC. Amino acid sequence: CASSLDSGRAYNEQFF.

The chain is built from TRBV11-1 and TRBJ2-7, with a possible D match to TRBD1 (5 bases). The CDR3 length is 15 residues. Germline CDR1 is SGHAT and CDR2 is FQDESV (reference sequence). The V gene lost 1 base and the J gene lost 3 bases, with 13 bases spanning the gap. CDR3 protein: CASSLVAGAFYEQYF. The CDR3 nucleotides are TGTGCCAGCAGCTTAGTCGCTGGGGCCTTCTACGAGCAGTACTTC.

This clone has just a few counts. This chain uses TRBV5-6 with TRBJ1-1; D not resolved. CDR1 is SGHDT and CDR2 is YYEEEE in the germline V gene. This CDR3 region has 14 residues. V was trimmed by 3 bases and J by 9 bases, leaving 18 bases between them. CDR3 sequence (DNA): TGTGCCAGCAGCTCTCCTTCTGAGGAAGGCAAAGCTTTCTTT. Protein sequence: CASSSPSEEGKAFF.

This clone was recorded once. This sequence joins TRBV5-8 and TRBJ1-1, with 7 bases lining up with TRBD1. Trimming cost V 9 bases and J 3 bases; bases outside gene matches: 5. Germline CDR1 is SGHTS and CDR2 is YDEGEE. The CDR3 extends over 12 amino acids. This CDR3 is CAIRQGYTEAFF. In DNA form, the CDR3 reads TGTGCCATACGACAGGGTTACACTGAAGCTTTCTTT.

J is TRBJ2-3 and V is TRBV11-2; 9 bases match TRBD2. Germline assignment: CDR1 SGHAT and CDR2 FQNNGV. Trimming cost V 1 base and J 3 bases; bases outside gene matches: 8. The CDR3 is made up of 17 amino acids. CDR3 in DNA: TGTGCCAGCAGCTTAGTAGCGGGAGTGGGAACAACAGATACGCAGTATTTT. Its protein is CASSLVAGVGTTDTQYF.

The chain links TRBV9 to TRBJ1-2; D is perhaps TRBD1 (5 bases). The germline V and J ends were trimmed by 4 bases and 6 bases, with 25 bases remaining between them. Per germline, CDR1 SGDLS and CDR2 YYNGEE. The CDR3 is 17 amino acids. CDR3 residues: CASSTHSVLGEVDGYTF. Here the CDR3 DNA reads TGTGCCAGCAGCACCCATAGTGTACTGGGGGAGGTCGATGGCTACACCTTC.

The J gene is TRBJ1-3, the V gene TRBV5-1; D perhaps matches TRBD1 (6 bases). V gave up 4 bases and J gave up 2 bases, with 13 bases separating them. Germline V gives CDR1 SGHRS, CDR2 YFSETQ. CDR3 length: 15 amino acids. CDR3 region: CASSTTGLPGNTIYF. For the CDR3, the DNA is TGCGCCAGCAGCACCACAGGGTTACCTGGAAACACCATATATTTT.

V is TRBV5-1 and J is TRBJ2-3, with D perhaps TRBD2 (5 bases). Trimming took off 5 bases at V and 2 bases at J, with 12 bases between the two ends. Germline V gene data show CDR1 as SGHRS and CDR2 as YFSETQ. This CDR3 has 14 residues. CDR3 protein: CASRRTSDTDTQYF. Here the CDR3 DNA reads TGCGCCAGCAGGAGGACTTCCGACACAGATACGCAGTATTTT.

V gene TRBV28 combines with J gene TRBJ2-5; no definite D call. V lost 3 bases and J lost 1, with 3 bases in between. Germline V gene sequence: CDR1 MDHEN, CDR2 SYDVKM. The CDR3 sequence is 12 residues long. CDR3 in DNA: TGTGCCAGCAGTTTCGGCCAAGAGACCCAGTACTTC. Its protein is CASSFGQETQYF.

V and J are TRBV4-1 and TRBJ1-1, with D perhaps TRBD1 (5 bases). The CDR3 contains 15 residues. Germline V gene sequence: CDR1 MGHRA, CDR2 YSYEKL. Trimming stripped 4 bases from V and 3 bases from J, with 15 bases between. The CDR3 nucleotides are TGCGCCAGCAGCCCCGATGGGAGGGGCGACACTGAAGCTTTCTTT. Translated: CASSPDGRGDTEAFF.

The chain combines TRBV6-5 with TRBJ1-2, with 9 bases fitting TRBD1. CDR1 and CDR2 from the germline V gene are MNHEY and SVGAGI. The CDR3 has 13 residues. J lost 7 bases, V lost 6 bases, and 6 bases had no gene match. The CDR3 bases are TGTGCCAGCAGCATACAGGGGGCAAGTGGCTACACCTTC. Amino acid sequence: CASSIQGASGYTF.

J is TRBJ1-5 and V is TRBV5-1; TRBD1 is a possible D gene (6 bases). Trimming took off 0 bases at V and 7 bases at J, with 14 bases between the two ends. The germline V gene has CDR1 SGHRS and CDR2 YFSETQ. This CDR3 has 15 residues. CDR3 coding DNA: TGCGCCAGCAGCTTGGCCGGGGGGGCAACGCAGCCCCAGCATTTT. This encodes CASSLAGGATQPQHF.

The chain uses TRBV27 and TRBJ2-1; 9 bases agree with TRBD2. The CDR3 runs 17 residues. The V gene end was trimmed by 2 bases and the J gene end by 8 bases; junction bases not matched to a gene: 13. CDR1 is MNHEY and CDR2 is SMNVEV in the germline V gene (reference sequence). CDR3 DNA sequence: TGTGCCAGCAGTTTAGGGGGCCTAGCGGGATATCGCGATGAGCAGTTCTTC. The encoded protein is CASSLGGLAGYRDEQFF.